The 24 T cell receptor beta chains reported below all come from one sample, sequenced in a study of blood T cells in healthy people across ages. The authors ran a second PCR of about 6 to 12 cycles using a sample-barcoded 5' primer and a J-beta primer mix. TCRdb reprocessed the 5' RACE reads with MiXCR, giving one entry per CDR3 protein. Of about 1.5 million distinct CDR3 sequences listed, about 45% were seen once; the top ten hold about 4.1%. The sample comprised blood. These receptors originate from a woman between 18 and 30 years old in good health.

The V call is TRBV20-1, the J call TRBJ1-1; possible D gene TRBD1, 5 bases. From germline, CDR1 is DFQATT and CDR2 SNEGSKA (reference sequence). The CDR3 covers 14 residues. V was trimmed by 3 bases and J by 0 bases, leaving 11 bases between them. The CDR3 here is CSASGAGLNTEAFF. The CDR3 DNA reads as TGCAGTGCTAGCGGGGCAGGCCTGAACACTGAAGCTTTCTTT.

V is TRBV20-1 and J is TRBJ2-1, with TRBD2 identical over 8 bases. There are 15 residues in the CDR3. The germline V gene has CDR1 DFQATT and CDR2 SNEGSKA (reference sequence). Losses at the gene ends were 0 bases for V and 3 bases for J; bases not matched to a gene: 4. CDR3 amino acids: CSARDLSGDYNEQFF. DNA for the CDR3: TGCAGTGCTAGAGATCTTAGCGGGGACTACAATGAGCAGTTCTTC.

The rearrangement joins TRBV20-1 to TRBJ2-1, with D unclear. The germline V gene has CDR1 DFQATT and CDR2 SNEGSKA (reference sequence). Deletions cut 0 bases from V and 7 bases from J, with 16 bases between. The CDR3 is 15 amino acids. CDR3 DNA sequence: TGCAGTGCTAGAGATCTAGAGACTCCCCTTAATGAGCAGTTCTTC. This translates into CSARDLETPLNEQFF.

In its sample, this clonotype was seen a few times. The chain is built from TRBV10-3 and TRBJ2-1; perhaps TRBD2 as D (5 bases). The DNA end favors TRBJ2-7, so the J call may be wrong. Germline CDR1 ENHRY, CDR2 SYGVKD. The CDR3 has 19 residues. The CDR3 loop reads CAISESRGGRRSSYNEQYF. CDR3 nucleotides: TGTGCCATCAGTGAGTCCCGGGGTGGGCGGAGGAGCTCCTACAATGAGCAGTACTTC.

The rearrangement uses TRBV6-5 and TRBJ2-7; a weak D match, TRBD2 (6 bases). V dropped 6 bases and J dropped 5 bases, with 20 bases sitting between them. The CDR3 totals 15 residues. The germline gives CDR1 MNHEY, CDR2 SVGAGI. The DNA for the CDR3 is TGTGCCAGCAGCCCACAGACCGCCGGGGGTCACGAGCAGTACTTC. It yields the protein CASSPQTAGGHEQYF.

The chain is built from TRBV27 and TRBJ1-1, with D maybe TRBD1 (5 bases). Per germline, CDR1 MNHEY and CDR2 SMNVEV (reference sequence). Trimming removed 0 bases at V and 0 bases at J, with 8 bases between. The CDR3 is 15 amino acids. The CDR3 DNA sequence: TGTGCCAGCAGTTTATCGTGGGGGATGAACACTGAAGCTTTCTTT. Encoded protein: CASSLSWGMNTEAFF.

The genes are TRBV11-2 and TRBJ1-2; maybe TRBD1 (6 bases). The CDR3 has 15 amino acids. Trimming removed 5 bases at V and 3 bases at J, with 16 bases between. Germline V CDR1 and CDR2: SGHAT, FQNNGV. The CDR3 DNA is TGTGCCAGCAGCACCCGACAGGAGGCAGACTATGGCTACACCTTC. Its protein is CASSTRQEADYGYTF.

V and J are TRBV20-1 and TRBJ2-1; 10 bases agree with TRBD2. V was clipped by 1 base and J by 0 bases; unmatched bases: 6. Germline loops: CDR1 DFQATT, CDR2 SNEGSKA (reference sequence). The CDR3 is 17 amino acids. This CDR3 reads CSARAPTSGFSYNEQFF. CDR3 DNA: TGCAGTGCTAGAGCTCCGACTAGCGGGTTCTCCTACAATGAGCAGTTCTTC.

This clonotype was observed a handful of times. CDR3 sequence (DNA): TGCGCCAGCAGTTCTAACATTGGACTAGCGGTTTACAATGAGCAGTTCTTC. The encoded protein is CASSSNIGLAVYNEQFF. This rearrangement joins TRBV5-1 to TRBJ2-1, with 10 bases aligning to TRBD2. The V segment lost 5 bases and the J segment 4 bases; nucleotides outside the gene matches: 12. The CDR3 totals 17 residues. CDR1 and CDR2 from the germline V gene are SGHRS and YFSETQ.

V is TRBV20-1 and J is TRBJ1-1, with D uncertain. Trimming removed 5 bases at V and 0 bases at J, with 10 bases between. Germline V gives CDR1 DFQATT, CDR2 SNEGSKA (reference sequence). This CDR3 contains 13 residues. The CDR3 is CSAHQNMNTEAFF. The CDR3 DNA reads TGCAGTGCTCACCAGAACATGAACACTGAAGCTTTCTTT.

V usage is TRBV7-2 and J usage is TRBJ1-4, with no clear D. This CDR3 comprises 15 residues. Germline assignment: CDR1 SGHTA and CDR2 FQGNSA. V was trimmed by 0 bases and J by 11 bases, leaving 16 bases between them. The CDR3 here is CASSLAGVGVGKLFF. DNA for the CDR3: TGTGCCAGCAGCTTAGCGGGAGTTGGAGTGGGGAAACTGTTTTTT.

This clonotype was detected ten times or more. This chain uses TRBV29-1 with TRBJ2-7, with D unresolved. The CDR3 covers 13 residues. The V and J ends lost 5 bases and 2 bases respectively, with 13 bases between them. In germline, CDR1 is SQVTM, CDR2 ANQGSEA. CDR3 in DNA: TGCAGCGTTTCCCGTGGGGATCCCTACGAGCAGTACTTC. Its protein product is CSVSRGDPYEQYF.

The chain joins TRBV7-9 to TRBJ1-4; perhaps TRBD1 as D (5 bases). Germline loops: CDR1 SEHNR, CDR2 FQNEAQ (reference sequence). Trimming shortened V by 3 bases and J by 0 bases, and 11 bases separated the two germline ends. The CDR3 contains 16 residues. The CDR3, as DNA: TGTGCCAGCAGCTTCCCAGGGACTCCAACTAATGAAAAACTGTTTTTT. Translated: CASSFPGTPTNEKLFF.

A remark on this clonotype: A read error may explain this, as a much larger clone is one base away. The rearrangement uses TRBV4-1 and TRBJ2-3; D not resolved. Trimming removed 3 bases from V and 1 base from J, with 11 bases in between. CDR3 length equals 15 residues. Germline CDR1 MGHRA, CDR2 YSYEKL. This CDR3 reads CASSQTVCGTDTQYF. The CDR3 DNA reads TGCGCCAGCAGCCAGACCGTATGTGGCACAGATACGCAGTATTTT.

CDR3 nucleotide sequence: TGCGCCAGCAGCTTATCAGGGGGCCAAGAGGAAAAACTGTTTTTT. This translates into CASSLSGGQEEKLFF. This chain joins TRBV5-1 and TRBJ1-4, with 8 nucleotides matching TRBD1. After removal of 2 bases from V and 8 bases from J, the junction contained 8 bases not matched to a gene. The germline V gene encodes CDR1 SGHRS and CDR2 YFSETQ. This CDR3 contains 15 residues.

The rearrangement joins TRBV27 to TRBJ2-1; D call uncertain. The germline V gene has CDR1 MNHEY and CDR2 SMNVEV (reference sequence). Trimming took 3 bases from V and 15 from J, leaving 18 bases between them. The CDR3 is 13 residues long. The CDR3 DNA reads as TGTGCCAGCAGTTTCATTTCAACACGGTCACGGTTCTTC. Translation gives CASSFISTRSRFF.

The rearrangement uses TRBV14 and TRBJ1-1; TRBD1 is a possible D gene (6 bases). There are 15 residues in the CDR3. The germline gives CDR1 SGHDN, CDR2 FVKESK. Trimming pared 4 bases from V and 11 bases from J, leaving 23 bases between. CDR3 sequence (DNA): TGTGCCAGCAGCCGCCGGGGGGCGGGGATGCTAGGGGCTTTCTTT. Amino acids: CASSRRGAGMLGAFF.

About this clonotype itself: A clone one base away is much larger, so this may be a read error. This rearrangement joins TRBV10-3 to TRBJ2-3; either TRBD1 or TRBD2 may supply D (5 bases each). The CDR3 runs to 12 residues. With 10 bases removed from V and 6 bases from J, the gap between germline ends came to 14 bases. Germline loops: CDR1 ENHRY, CDR2 SYGVKD. The CDR3 sequence is CATTGAGDTQYF. The CDR3 DNA reads as TGTGCCACCACCGGGGCAGGCGATACGCAGTATTTT.

Worth noting for this clonotype: Germline and junction disagree at one end, which may indicate a read error. The chain couples TRBV11-2 to TRBJ2-5, with a tentative D call TRBD1 (6 bases). From germline, CDR1 is SGHAT and CDR2 FQNNGV. CDR3 size: 15 residues. CDR3 in DNA: TGTGCCAGCAGCCTAGAAGTTGGGGGCAGGGAGACCCAGTACTTC. It encodes CASSLEVGGRETQYF. The full variable domain, rest sourced from reference TRBV11-2 and TRBJ2-5, is EAGVAQSPRYKIIEKRQSVAFWCNPISGHATLYWYQQILGQGPKLLIQFQNNGVVDDSQLPKDRFSAERLKGVDSTLKIQPAKLEDSAVYLCASSLEVGGRETQYFGPGTRLLVL.

On this clonotype: A clone one base away is much larger, so this may be a read error. The genes are TRBV11-2 and TRBJ1-4; D uncertain. V shed 5 bases and J shed 6 bases, with 10 bases lying between them. This CDR3 is 13 amino acids long. From germline, CDR1 is SGHAT and CDR2 FQNNGV. The DNA for the CDR3 is TGTGCCAGCAGCCCCCTCCTTGATGAAAAACTGTTTTTT. It yields the protein CASSPLLDEKLFF.

V gene TRBV27 combines with J gene TRBJ2-1; 11 bases align to TRBD1. The CDR3 loop spans 15 amino acids. Germline loops: CDR1 MNHEY, CDR2 SMNVEV (reference sequence). V was clipped by 8 bases and J by 0 bases; unmatched bases: 3. In nucleotides, the CDR3 is TGTGCCAGCGGACAGGGGGCGGACTCCTACAATGAGCAGTTCTTC. Its protein product is CASGQGADSYNEQFF.

The chain is built from TRBV20-1 and TRBJ2-3, with 10 bases matching TRBD2. CDR3 length equals 16 residues. V lost 5 bases to trimming and J lost 4 bases; unmatched junction nucleotides: 12. Looked up from germline, CDR1 is DFQATT and CDR2 is SNEGSKA (reference sequence). CDR3 amino acids: CSASPTSSGSPDTQYF. The CDR3 nucleotides read TGCAGTGCTTCCCCGACCTCTAGCGGGAGCCCAGATACGCAGTATTTT.

This clonotype was seen a handful of times. As DNA, the CDR3 is TGCAGTGCTAGAGATCAAAAAAGGGCGTTCGGTCAGCCCCAGCATTTT. As protein: CSARDQKRAFGQPQHF. The chain recombines TRBV20-1 with TRBJ1-5; no reliable D call. The germline CDR1 and CDR2 sequences are DFQATT and SNEGSKA (reference sequence). Trimming pared 0 bases from V and 6 bases from J, leaving 18 bases between. CDR3 length equals 16 residues.

This clonotype came up once. A read error may account for a junction end that differs from germline. This chain links TRBV28 with TRBJ1-6; TRBD1 is a possible D gene (6 bases). CDR1 and CDR2 (germline): MDHEN, SYDVKM. CDR3 length equals 14 residues. CDR3 coding DNA: TGTGCCAGCACCACGGGACACCTTAATTCACCCCTCCAATTT. Translation gives CASTTGHLNSPLQF.